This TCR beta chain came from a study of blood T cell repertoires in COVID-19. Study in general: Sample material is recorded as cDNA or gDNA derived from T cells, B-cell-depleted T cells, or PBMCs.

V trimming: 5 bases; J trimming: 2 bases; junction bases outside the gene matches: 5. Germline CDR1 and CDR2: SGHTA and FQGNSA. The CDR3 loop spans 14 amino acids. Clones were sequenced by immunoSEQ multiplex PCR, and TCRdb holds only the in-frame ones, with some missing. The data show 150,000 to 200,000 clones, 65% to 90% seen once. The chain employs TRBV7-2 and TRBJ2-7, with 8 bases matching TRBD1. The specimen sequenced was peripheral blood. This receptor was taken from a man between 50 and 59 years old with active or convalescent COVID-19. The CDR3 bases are TGTGCCAGCAGCGTCAAACAGGGGGCCTACGAGCAGTACTTC. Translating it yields CASSVKQGAYEQYF.